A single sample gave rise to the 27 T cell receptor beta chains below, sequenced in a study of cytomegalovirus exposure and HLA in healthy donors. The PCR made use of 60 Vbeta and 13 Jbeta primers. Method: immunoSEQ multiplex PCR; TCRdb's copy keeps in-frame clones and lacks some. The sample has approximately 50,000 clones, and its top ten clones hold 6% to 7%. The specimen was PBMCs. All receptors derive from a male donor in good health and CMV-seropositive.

The CDR3 is CASSLSPNNQPQHF. CDR3 coding DNA: TGTGCCAGCAGCTTGAGCCCGAACAATCAGCCCCAGCATTTT. The rearrangement uses TRBV7-9 and TRBJ1-5; D is ambiguous. CDR3 length: 14 amino acids. Trimming took 3 bases from V and 3 from J, leaving 9 bases between them. Germline loops: CDR1 SEHNR, CDR2 FQNEAQ (reference sequence).

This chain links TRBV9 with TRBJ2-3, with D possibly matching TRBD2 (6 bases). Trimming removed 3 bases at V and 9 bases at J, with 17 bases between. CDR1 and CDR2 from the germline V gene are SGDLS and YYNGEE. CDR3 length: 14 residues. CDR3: CASSAGGAPATQYF. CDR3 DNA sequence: TGTGCCAGCAGCGCAGGAGGGGCCCCAGCCACGCAGTATTTT.

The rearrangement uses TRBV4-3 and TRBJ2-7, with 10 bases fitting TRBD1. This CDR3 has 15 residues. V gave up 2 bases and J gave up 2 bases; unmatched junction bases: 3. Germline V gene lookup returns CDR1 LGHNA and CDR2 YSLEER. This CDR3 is CASSQSTGGPYEQYF. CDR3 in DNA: TGCGCCAGCAGCCAATCGACAGGGGGCCCCTACGAGCAGTACTTC.

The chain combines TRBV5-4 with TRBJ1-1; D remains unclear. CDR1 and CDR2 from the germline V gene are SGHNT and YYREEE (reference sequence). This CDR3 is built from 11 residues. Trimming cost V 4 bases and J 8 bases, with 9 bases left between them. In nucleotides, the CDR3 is TGTGCCAGCAGCCGCGGACTGGAAGCTTTCTTT. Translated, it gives CASSRGLEAFF.

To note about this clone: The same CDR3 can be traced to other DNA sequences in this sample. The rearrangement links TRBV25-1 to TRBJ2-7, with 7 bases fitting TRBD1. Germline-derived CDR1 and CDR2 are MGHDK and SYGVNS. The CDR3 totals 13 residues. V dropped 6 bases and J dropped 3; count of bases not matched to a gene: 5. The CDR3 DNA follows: TGTGCCAGCAGCTCCGGGACAGTCTACGAGCAGTACTTC. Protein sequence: CASSSGTVYEQYF.

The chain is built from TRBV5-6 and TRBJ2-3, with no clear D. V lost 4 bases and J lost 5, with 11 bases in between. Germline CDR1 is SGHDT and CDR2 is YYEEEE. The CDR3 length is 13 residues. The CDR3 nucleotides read TGTGCCAGCAGCCCTCCCCGAGAAGATACGCAGTATTTT. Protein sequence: CASSPPREDTQYF.

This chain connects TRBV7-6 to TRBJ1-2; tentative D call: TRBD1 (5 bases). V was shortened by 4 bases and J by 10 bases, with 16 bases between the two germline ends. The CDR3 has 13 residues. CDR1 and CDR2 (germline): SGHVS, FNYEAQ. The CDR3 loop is CASSSAGGGLYTF. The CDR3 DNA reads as TGTGCCAGCAGCTCTGCCGGGGGTGGACTCTACACCTTC.

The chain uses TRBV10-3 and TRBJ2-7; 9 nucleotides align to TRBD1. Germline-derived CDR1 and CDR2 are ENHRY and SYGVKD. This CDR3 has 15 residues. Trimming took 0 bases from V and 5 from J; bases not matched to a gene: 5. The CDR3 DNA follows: TGTGCCATCAGTGAGTCGCAGGACAGGGGCCACGAGCAGTACTTC. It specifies CAISESQDRGHEQYF.

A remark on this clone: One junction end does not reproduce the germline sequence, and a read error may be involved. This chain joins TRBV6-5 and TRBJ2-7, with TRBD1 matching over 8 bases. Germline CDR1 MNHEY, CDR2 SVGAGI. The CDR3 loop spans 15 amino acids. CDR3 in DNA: TGTGCCAGCAGAATAACCACAGGGGGAACCTACGAGCAGTATTTC. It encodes CASRITTGGTYEQYF.

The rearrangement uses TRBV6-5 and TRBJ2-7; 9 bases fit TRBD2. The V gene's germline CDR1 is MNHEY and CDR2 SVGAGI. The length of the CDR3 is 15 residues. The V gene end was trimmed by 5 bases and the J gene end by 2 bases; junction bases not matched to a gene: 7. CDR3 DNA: TGTGCCAGCAGTACCATGACTAGCGGACCCTACGAGCAGTACTTC. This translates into CASSTMTSGPYEQYF.

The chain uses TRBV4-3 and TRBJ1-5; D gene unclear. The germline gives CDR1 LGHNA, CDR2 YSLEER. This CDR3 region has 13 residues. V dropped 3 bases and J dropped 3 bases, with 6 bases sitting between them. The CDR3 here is CASSQGPNQPQHF. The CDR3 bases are TGCGCCAGCAGCCAGGGCCCCAATCAGCCCCAGCATTTT.

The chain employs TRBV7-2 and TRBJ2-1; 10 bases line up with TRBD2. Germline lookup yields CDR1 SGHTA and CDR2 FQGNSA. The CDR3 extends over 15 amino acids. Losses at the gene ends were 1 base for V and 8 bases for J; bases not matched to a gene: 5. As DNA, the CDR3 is TGTGCCAGCAGCTTAGAAGCGGGGGGGGGATATGAGCAGTTCTTC. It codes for CASSLEAGGGYEQFF.

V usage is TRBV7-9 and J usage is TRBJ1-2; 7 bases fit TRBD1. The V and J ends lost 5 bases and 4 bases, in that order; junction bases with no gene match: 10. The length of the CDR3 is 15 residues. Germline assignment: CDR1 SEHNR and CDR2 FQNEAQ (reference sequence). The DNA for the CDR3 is TGTGCCAGCAGCCTGTCAAGGGACAGATTCTATGGCTACACCTTC. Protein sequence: CASSLSRDRFYGYTF.

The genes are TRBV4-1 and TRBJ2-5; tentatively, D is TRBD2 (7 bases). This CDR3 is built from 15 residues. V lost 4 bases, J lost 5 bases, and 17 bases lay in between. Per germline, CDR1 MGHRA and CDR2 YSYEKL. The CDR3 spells CASSPPVGGQETQYF. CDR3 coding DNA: TGCGCCAGCAGCCCCCCGGTCGGGGGGCAGGAGACCCAGTACTTC.

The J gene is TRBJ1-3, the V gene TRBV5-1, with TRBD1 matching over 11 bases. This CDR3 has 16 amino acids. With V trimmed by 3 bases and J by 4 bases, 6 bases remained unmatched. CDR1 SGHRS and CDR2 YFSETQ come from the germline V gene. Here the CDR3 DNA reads TGCGCCAGCAGCTCAGGGACAGGGGGAACCGGAAACACCATATATTTT. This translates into CASSSGTGGTGNTIYF.

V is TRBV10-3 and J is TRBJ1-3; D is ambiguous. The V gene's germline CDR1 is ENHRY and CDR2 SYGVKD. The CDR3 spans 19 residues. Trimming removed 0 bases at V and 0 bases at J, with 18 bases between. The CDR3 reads CAISESSFRQDYSGNTIYF. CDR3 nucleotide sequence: TGTGCCATCAGTGAGTCTAGCTTTCGGCAGGACTACTCTGGAAACACCATATATTTT.

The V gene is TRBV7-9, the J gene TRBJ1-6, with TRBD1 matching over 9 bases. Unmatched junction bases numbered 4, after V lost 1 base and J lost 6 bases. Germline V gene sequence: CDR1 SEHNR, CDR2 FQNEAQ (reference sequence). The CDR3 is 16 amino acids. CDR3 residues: CASSLVGQGINSPLHF. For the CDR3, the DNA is TGTGCCAGCAGCTTAGTAGGACAGGGGATTAATTCACCCCTCCACTTT.

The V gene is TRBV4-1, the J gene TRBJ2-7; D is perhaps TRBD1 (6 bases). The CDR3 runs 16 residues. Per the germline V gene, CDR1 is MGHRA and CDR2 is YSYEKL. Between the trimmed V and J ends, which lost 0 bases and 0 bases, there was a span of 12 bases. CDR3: CASSQDWGRFSYEQYF. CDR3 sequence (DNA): TGCGCCAGCAGCCAAGATTGGGGGCGGTTCTCCTACGAGCAGTACTTC.

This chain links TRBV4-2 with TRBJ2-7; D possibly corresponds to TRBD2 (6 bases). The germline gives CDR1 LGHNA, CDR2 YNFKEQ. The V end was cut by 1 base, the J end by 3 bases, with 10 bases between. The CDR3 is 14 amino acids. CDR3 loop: CASSQGPGDYEQYF. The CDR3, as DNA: TGTGCCAGCAGCCAAGGCCCGGGGGACTACGAGCAGTACTTC.

The CDR3 loop reads CASSDGTKQPQHF. CDR3 nucleotides: TGTGCCAGCAGCGACGGGACTAAGCAGCCCCAGCATTTT. The J gene is TRBJ1-5, the V gene TRBV9, with D possibly matching TRBD1 (5 bases). V lost 3 bases to trimming and J lost 7 bases, with 11 bases between them. Germline V CDR1 and CDR2: SGDLS, YYNGEE. The CDR3 sequence is 13 residues long.

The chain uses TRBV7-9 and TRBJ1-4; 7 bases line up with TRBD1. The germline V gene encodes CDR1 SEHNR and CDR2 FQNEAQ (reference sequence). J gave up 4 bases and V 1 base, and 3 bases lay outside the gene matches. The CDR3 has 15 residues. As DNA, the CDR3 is TGTGCCAGCAGCTTAGGTGGACAGGATAATGAAAAACTGTTTTTT. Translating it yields CASSLGGQDNEKLFF.

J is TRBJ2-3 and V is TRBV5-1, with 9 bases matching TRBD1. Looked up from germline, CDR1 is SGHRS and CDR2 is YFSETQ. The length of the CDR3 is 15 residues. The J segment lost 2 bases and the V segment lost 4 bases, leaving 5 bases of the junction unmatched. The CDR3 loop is CASSRRDRDTDTQYF. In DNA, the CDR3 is TGCGCCAGCAGCCGTCGGGACAGGGACACAGATACGCAGTATTTT.

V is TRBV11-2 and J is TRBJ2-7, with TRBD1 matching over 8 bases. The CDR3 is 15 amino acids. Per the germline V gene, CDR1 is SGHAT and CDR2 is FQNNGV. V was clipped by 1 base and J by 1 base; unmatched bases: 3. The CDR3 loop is CASSLVRGRSYEQYF. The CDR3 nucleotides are TGTGCCAGCAGCTTAGTCAGGGGGCGGTCCTACGAGCAGTACTTC.

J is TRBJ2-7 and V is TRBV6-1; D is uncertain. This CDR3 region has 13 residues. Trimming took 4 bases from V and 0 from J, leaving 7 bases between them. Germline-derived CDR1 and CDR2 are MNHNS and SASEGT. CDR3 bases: TGTGCCAGCAGTGCGTCAGACTCCTACGAGCAGTACTTC. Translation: CASSASDSYEQYF.

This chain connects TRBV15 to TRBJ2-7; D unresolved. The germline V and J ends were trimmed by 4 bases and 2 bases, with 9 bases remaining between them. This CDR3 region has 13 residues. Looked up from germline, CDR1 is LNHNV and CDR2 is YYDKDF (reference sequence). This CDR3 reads CATSMAEPYEQYF. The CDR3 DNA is TGTGCCACCAGCATGGCAGAACCCTACGAGCAGTACTTC.

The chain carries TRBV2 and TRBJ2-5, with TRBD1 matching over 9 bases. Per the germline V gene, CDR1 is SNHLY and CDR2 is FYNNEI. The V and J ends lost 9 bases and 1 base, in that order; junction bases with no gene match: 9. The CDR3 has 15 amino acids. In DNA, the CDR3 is TGTGCCAGGACCGGACAGGGGTGGGCCCAAGAGACCCAGTACTTC. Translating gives CARTGQGWAQETQYF.

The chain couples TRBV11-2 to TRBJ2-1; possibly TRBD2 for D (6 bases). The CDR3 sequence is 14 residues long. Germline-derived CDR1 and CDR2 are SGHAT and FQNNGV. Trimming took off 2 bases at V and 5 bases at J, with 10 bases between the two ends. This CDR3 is CASSLRTINNEQFF. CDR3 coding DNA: TGTGCCAGCAGCTTAAGGACTATCAACAATGAGCAGTTCTTC.